This is a list of T cell receptor beta chains from one sample in a study of sequential checkpoint blockade in melanoma. The method was immunoSEQ multiplex PCR; TCRdb's version includes in-frame clones alone and lacks a portion of them. The sample records approximately 10,000 clones, about 79% being singletons. Sequencing used CD8+ T cells sorted from blood (inferred from file names), obtained from a patient given nivolumab and ipilimumab in sequence. The receptors stem from a human donor with melanoma. Each CDR3 is given with its conserved first and last residue. Fields, in order: V gene, CDR3 protein.

>TRBV5-1
CASSPRRQGYNEQFF
>TRBV14
CASSQPPGTGIYEQYF
>TRBV5-1
CASSTGAGNTIYF
>TRBV4-3
CASSRTGVNSPLHF
>TRBV28
CASTPDRVSTGELFF
>TRBV27
CASSSRRGYGYTF
>TRBV7-2
CASSPWGLVAGTGELFF
>TRBV28
CASTQIRDRGAQETQYF
>TRBV6-1
CATHRAEVGNTEAFF
>TRBV9
CASSVGGEGYYNEQFF
>TRBV9
CASSEGGRISEKLFF